The clone carrying this T cell receptor (beta chain) was counted many times. Its antigen is currently unknown. This sample is part of a study of T cells after posttransplantation cyclophosphamide. Germline-derived CDR1 and CDR2 are MGHRA and YSYEKL. The CDR3 length is 18 residues. The germline V and J ends were trimmed by 0 bases and 7 bases, with 23 bases remaining between them. Produced via immunoSEQ multiplex PCR; TCRdb's table is partial and in-frame only. The sample was found to contain about 9,100 clones, and every one recurs. A marrow graft followed busulfan-fludarabine conditioning, with cyclophosphamide on days +3 and +4. Findings and caveats of the study: TRB overlap between skin or GI tissue T cells and blood was limited.

The chain carries TRBV4-1 and TRBJ2-3; D is perhaps TRBD1 (5 bases). Sequenced here: PBMCs, sampled about 350 days after allogeneic stem cell transplant with posttransplant cyclophosphamide. The receptor was isolated from a male patient aged 50 to 60 who received an allogeneic stem cell transplant from a related donor and was CMV-positive. Some T cells may possibly be graft donor cells. CDR3 DNA: TGCGCCAGCAGCCAAGATCACTCCACTGTGGGGCCCACGAATACGCAGTATTTT. Its protein is CASSQDHSTVGPTNTQYF.